This T cell receptor beta chain was captured in a study of T-cell reconstitution after alpha-beta-depleted transplantation in children. Study outcomes and limitations: The authors attributed T-cell counts and diversity one year after transplant mostly to newly produced T cells. Surviving recipient T cells and thymic progenitors produced the high day-60 TCRbeta diversity seen in some patients. About two months after transplant, alpha-beta T cells reportedly came from several hundred expanded graft clones.

As it was prepared, the TCRbeta library received unique molecular identifiers. Each CDR3 protein is one row after TCRdb ran MiXCR on the PCR reads. The sample includes hundreds of thousands of distinct CDR3 sequences, roughly 25% of them seen just once. CDR3 length: 13 amino acids. Germline CDR1 reads SGHKS; CDR2 reads YYEKEE (reference sequence). V lost 4 bases to trimming and J lost 4 bases, with 12 bases between them. In regard to this clonotype: The antigen remains unidentified.

The source is a female patient aged 2-15 years who had a stem cell transplant for congenital amegakaryocytic thrombocytopenia, so the T cells may come from the graft donor. The material was PBMCs, mostly from graft donor cells, obtained 360 days after TCRalphabeta/CD19-depleted stem cell transplant. The J gene is TRBJ2-7, the V gene TRBV5-5, with D unresolved. The CDR3 DNA sequence: TGTGCCAGCAGCACCTCGGCATATTACGAGCAGTACTTC. Protein product: CASSTSAYYEQYF.